The rows below give T cell receptor beta chains drawn from one sample of a study of cytomegalovirus exposure and HLA in healthy donors. Sequencing was performed with immunoSEQ multiplex PCR; in TCRdb, only in-frame clones are kept and a portion is missing. The sample has 95,000 to 100,000 clones, roughly 71% seen once. The sample was PBMCs. Every receptor here comes from a man aged 50-59 years in good health and CMV-seronegative. Both conserved end residues are part of each CDR3.

cdr3_aa j_call v_call
CASSLQNRVQETQYF TRBJ2-5 TRBV6-1
CASSPTGPGEAFF TRBJ1-1 TRBV6-5
CASHRDNEQFF TRBJ2-1 TRBV2
CASSYNRNYEQYF TRBJ2-7 TRBV6-5
CASSYRREGAGELFF TRBJ2-2 TRBV11-3
CASSPSPTGRRENGYTF TRBJ1-2 TRBV28
CASNLRRDRDEQFF TRBJ2-1 TRBV2
CASEATRGEKLFF TRBJ1-4 TRBV19
CASRSGGPYNEQFF TRBJ2-1 TRBV7-8
CASSPGTGGLNQPQHF TRBJ1-5 TRBV5-6
CASSSTSGATDTQYF TRBJ2-3 TRBV7-3
CASSLGGQPNEKLFF TRBJ1-4 TRBV11-2
CASSLGQSSGNTIYF TRBJ1-3 TRBV25-1
CASSPQGTENEQYF NA TRBV18
CASSQEGGGRVYNEQFF TRBJ2-1 TRBV4-1
CASSFVAVTYNEQFF TRBJ2-1 TRBV11-3
CASSRLGGRNTEAFF TRBJ1-1 TRBV4-1
CASSPTSGALGIQYF TRBJ2-4 TRBV7-3
CASSLDRGGQFF TRBJ2-1 TRBV11-2
CASSQGLPAGGNTIYF TRBJ1-3 TRBV7-9
CASSSGGGLTNEKLFF TRBJ1-4 TRBV19
CASSRDGLAGDQEQFF TRBJ2-1 TRBV4-3
CASSLATGSEGAFF TRBJ1-1 TRBV5-1
CATSLTREEKLFF TRBJ1-4 TRBV15
CTSSQDSQGKQPQHF TRBJ1-5 TRBV1
CASSTPQGGNEAFF TRBJ1-1 TRBV7-9
CASSQEKGSGTQYF TRBJ2-5 TRBV4-1
CASSPGRSDNEQFF TRBJ2-1 TRBV11-3
CAISDFVGTLEHGYTF TRBJ1-2 TRBV10-3
CASSVVSGYTEAFF TRBJ1-1 TRBV9
CASNDLTGGGGTF TRBJ1-2 TRBV6-1
CASQGVSLGEAFF TRBJ1-1 TRBV2
CAWRGDLGGETQYF TRBJ2-5 TRBV30
CASSEAPGRVSEAFF TRBJ1-1 TRBV2
CSVGQGNEQFF TRBJ2-1 TRBV29-1
CASSLALADNEQFF TRBJ2-1 TRBV5-1
CASSPGGLMQETQYF TRBJ2-5 TRBV27